The 16 T cell receptor beta chains given below trace back to one sample, sequenced in a study of post-analysis software for immune sequencing data. Study-wide points: Relative to controls, patients had 5 or 6 TRBV segments at higher frequency, with TRBV5-6, TRBV5-1 and TRBV20-1 among these.

Unique-molecular-identifier-tagged TCR beta cDNA libraries were used. TCRdb fed the PCR reads into MiXCR, producing one record per CDR3 protein. The sample has hundreds of thousands of distinct CDR3 sequences, about 50% seen once. No antigen has been assigned to these receptors. Source material: blood. The receptors shown here come from a girl aged 10 to 17 with multiple sclerosis.

The chain links TRBV12-3 or TRBV12-4 to TRBJ2-1, with a tentative D call TRBD2 (6 bases). V was trimmed by 5 bases and J by 14 bases, leaving 16 bases between them. The CDR3 extends over 12 amino acids. The CDR3 region is CASSPRDSKKFF. DNA for the CDR3: TGTGCCAGCAGTCCACGGGACTCAAAGAAGTTCTTC.

This clonotype was counted a few times. The chain combines TRBV29-1 with TRBJ2-7, with no clear D. The V gene lost 4 bases and the J gene lost 0 bases, with 4 bases spanning the gap. CDR3 length equals 11 residues. CDR1 and CDR2 from the germline V gene are SQVTM and ANQGSEA. The DNA for the CDR3 is TGCAGCGTTGGAATCTCCTACGAGCAGTACTTC. Protein product: CSVGISYEQYF.

V is TRBV29-1 and J is TRBJ2-1, with D possibly being TRBD2 (5 bases). This CDR3 spans 15 amino acids. The V gene lost 4 bases and the J gene lost 9 bases, with 22 bases spanning the gap. Germline lookup yields CDR1 SQVTM and CDR2 ANQGSEA. CDR3 in amino acids: CSVAHGLGGRGEQFF. For the CDR3, the DNA is TGCAGCGTTGCCCACGGATTGGGCGGGCGCGGTGAGCAGTTCTTC.

J is TRBJ2-1 and V is TRBV29-1; 10 nucleotides agree with TRBD2. The length of the CDR3 is 16 residues. Germline CDR1 and CDR2: SQVTM and ANQGSEA. V dropped 7 bases and J dropped 1; count of bases not matched to a gene: 10. CDR3 nucleotides: TGCAGCGGGCTAGCATCTAGCGGGAGATCCTACAATGAGCAGTTCTTC. Translation: CSGLASSGRSYNEQFF.

The chain carries TRBV7-9 and TRBJ2-7, with TRBD1 matching 8 bases. V lost 5 bases to trimming and J lost 0 bases; unmatched junction nucleotides: 12. Germline V lookup: CDR1 SEHNR, CDR2 FQNEAQ (reference sequence). This CDR3 contains 17 residues. The CDR3 loop is CASSPYIGQGGSYEQYF. In DNA, the CDR3 is TGTGCCAGCAGCCCGTACATCGGACAGGGTGGCTCCTACGAGCAGTACTTC.

The chain combines TRBV12-3 or TRBV12-4 with TRBJ2-7, with D maybe TRBD1 (7 bases). The CDR3 runs to 15 residues. Trimming left V 1 base short and J 3 bases short, with 13 bases between. CDR3 region: CASSLGRQGGYEQYF. In DNA, the CDR3 is TGTGCCAGCAGTTTAGGGCGACAGGGAGGCTACGAGCAGTACTTC.

The chain is built from TRBV5-1 and TRBJ1-1, with D tentatively TRBD1 (6 bases). CDR1 and CDR2 from the germline V gene are SGHRS and YFSETQ. Between the trimmed V and J ends, which lost 2 bases and 7 bases, there was a span of 15 bases. CDR3 length: 14 residues. DNA of the CDR3: TGCGCCAGCAGCTTATTAGGGGGGAATGGTGAAGCTTTCTTT. Its protein product is CASSLLGGNGEAFF. Supplemented by reference TRBV5-1 and TRBJ1-1, the full variable domain reads KAGVTQTPRYLIKTRGQQVTLSCSPISGHRSVSWYQQTPGQGLQFLFEYFSETQRNKGNFPGRFSGRQFSNSRSEMNVSTLELGDSALYLCASSLLGGNGEAFFGQGTRLTVV.

V usage is TRBV20-1 and J usage is TRBJ2-7, with 15 bases lining up with TRBD2. The germline V gene encodes CDR1 DFQATT and CDR2 SNEGSKA (reference sequence). J lost 2 bases, V lost 4 bases, and 3 bases had no gene match. The CDR3 contains 15 residues. CDR3 region: CSATGLAGGTYEQYF. The CDR3, as DNA: TGCAGTGCTACGGGACTAGCGGGAGGAACCTACGAGCAGTACTTC.

The rearrangement uses TRBV12-3 or TRBV12-4 and TRBJ1-4, with 11 bases identical to TRBD1. The CDR3 covers 18 residues. After removal of 1 base from V and 2 bases from J, the junction contained 6 bases not matched to a gene. DNA of the CDR3: TGTGCCAGCAGTTTAGTGCGGACAGGGGGCAGGACTAATGAAAAACTGTTTTTT. It yields the protein CASSLVRTGGRTNEKLFF.

V usage is TRBV29-1 and J usage is TRBJ2-1, with 9 nucleotides matching TRBD1. The CDR3 has 10 residues. Trimming at V came to 3 bases and at J to 15 bases, leaving 3 bases not matched to a gene. Germline lookup yields CDR1 SQVTM and CDR2 ANQGSEA. The CDR3 DNA follows: TGCAGCGTTGACCTGGACAGGGGGTTCTTC. Its translation is CSVDLDRGFF.

This chain uses TRBV20-1 with TRBJ1-2; no definite D call. V dropped 0 bases and J dropped 4 bases, with 12 bases sitting between them. This CDR3 has 14 amino acids. The germline CDR1 and CDR2 sequences are DFQATT and SNEGSKA (reference sequence). Here the CDR3 reads CSARDLMGSYGYTF. CDR3 DNA: TGCAGTGCTAGAGACCTCATGGGCTCCTATGGCTACACCTTC.

The chain links TRBV7-2 to TRBJ1-5; D remains unclear. Germline V gene lookup returns CDR1 SGHTA and CDR2 FQGNSA. The CDR3 consists of 13 residues. The V gene lost 0 bases and the J gene lost 7 bases, with 7 bases spanning the gap. The CDR3 reads CASSLARRQPQHF. Here the CDR3 DNA reads TGTGCCAGCAGCTTAGCGCGCAGACAGCCCCAGCATTTT.

This clonotype is a singleton in its sample. The chain employs TRBV15 and TRBJ1-2; tentatively, D is TRBD1 (5 bases). The V end was cut by 2 bases, the J end by 8 bases, with 15 bases between. This CDR3 is 14 amino acids long. CDR1 is LNHNV, CDR2 YYDKDF, per germline (reference sequence). The CDR3: CATSRRGAGGGYTF. The CDR3 DNA reads TGTGCCACCAGCAGAAGAGGGGCTGGGGGGGGCTACACCTTC.

The chain links TRBV12-3 or TRBV12-4 to TRBJ2-4; 8 nucleotides line up with TRBD2. There are 14 residues in the CDR3. V lost 5 bases to trimming and J lost 13 bases; unmatched junction nucleotides: 13. Here the CDR3 DNA reads TGTGCCAGCAGTCCCCGGGGGGGTCTTTGGGAGCAGTACTTC. Its translation: CASSPRGGLWEQYF.

The gene calls are TRBV2 and TRBJ1-2, with 9 bases identical to TRBD1. In germline, CDR1 is SNHLY, CDR2 FYNNEI. J lost 7 bases, V lost 10 bases, and 16 bases had no gene match. The CDR3 loop spans 15 amino acids. The CDR3, as DNA: TGTGCCATTCCCGGGACAGGGTGGACCTCACGTGGCTACACCTTC. Residues: CAIPGTGWTSRGYTF.

The chain couples TRBV14 to TRBJ2-6; D may be TRBD1 (5 bases). The CDR3 runs to 15 residues. With 6 bases removed from V and 0 bases from J, the gap between germline ends came to 9 bases. Per the germline V gene, CDR1 is SGHDN and CDR2 is FVKESK. CDR3 DNA sequence: TGTGCCAGCAGAGGACAACGCTCTGGGGCCAACGTCCTGACTTTC. It specifies CASRGQRSGANVLTF. The full variable domain, rest sourced from reference TRBV14 and TRBJ2-6, is EAGVTQFPSHSVIEKGQTVTLRCDPISGHDNLYWYRRVMGKEIKFLLHFVKESKQDESGMPNNRFLAERTGGTYSTLKVQPAELEDSGVYFCASRGQRSGANVLTFGAGSRLTVL.